The T cell receptor beta chain under discussion was sequenced for a study of cytomegalovirus exposure and HLA in healthy donors. This clone has only a few counts. Antigen: not known. CDR3 size: 14 residues. Germline-derived CDR1 and CDR2 are SGHDT and YYEEEE. Trimming stripped 7 bases from V and 4 bases from J, with 17 bases between. While the first cohort had around 700 subjects, the donors belonged to the separate validation cohort of over a hundred subjects. Study-wide findings and caveats: Subsequent analysis showed first-cohort TCR clusters tending to co-occur in more than 90 validation repertoires. The classifier was said to identify cytomegalovirus status with high specificity and sensitivity.

Produced via immunoSEQ multiplex PCR; TCRdb's table is partial and in-frame only. The table shows about 250,000 clones, with over 75% occurring only once. V is TRBV5-6 and J is TRBJ1-2; tentative D call: TRBD1 (5 bases). The sequence derives from a man aged 18 to 30 in good health and CMV-seropositive. Sequenced input: PBMCs. CDR3 sequence reads: CASSPLGHLYGYTF. The CDR3 DNA sequence: TGTGCCAGCTCCCCTCTCGGACATCTCTATGGCTACACCTTC.